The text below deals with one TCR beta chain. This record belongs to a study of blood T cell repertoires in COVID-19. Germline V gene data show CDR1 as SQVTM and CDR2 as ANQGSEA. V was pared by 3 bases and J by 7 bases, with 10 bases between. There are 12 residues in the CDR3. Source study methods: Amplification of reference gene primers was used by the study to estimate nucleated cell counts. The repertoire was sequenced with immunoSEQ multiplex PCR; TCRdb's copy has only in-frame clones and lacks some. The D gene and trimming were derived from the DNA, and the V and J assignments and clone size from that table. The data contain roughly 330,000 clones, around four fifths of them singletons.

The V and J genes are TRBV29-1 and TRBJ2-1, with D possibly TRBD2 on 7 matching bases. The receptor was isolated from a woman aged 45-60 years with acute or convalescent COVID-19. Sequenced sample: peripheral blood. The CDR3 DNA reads TGCAGCGTTGACAGGGGAGGGAATGAGCAGTTCTTC. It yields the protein CSVDRGGNEQFF.